This T cell receptor (beta chain) was captured in a study of regulatory T cells in long-lasting Graves disease. CDR1 and CDR2 (germline): MDHEN, SYDVKM. V dropped 6 bases and J dropped 1 base, with 18 bases sitting between them. CDR3 length: 16 amino acids. Indicated time point: newly diagnosed GD, antithyroid drugs for less than 3 months. Extracted PBMC RNA gave rise to the TCR library. This clonotype has ten or more counts. Libraries of TCR beta came from iRepertoire HTBI primers plus Arm-PCR of CDR3 regions. TCRdb reprocessed the multiplex PCR reads with MiXCR, giving one entry per CDR3 protein. The table includes around 450,000 distinct CDR3 sequences, 15% to 20% detected once. This sample was also put to use in a study of T cells in Graves' hyperthyroidism and ophthalmopathy.

The chain couples TRBV28 to TRBJ1-1; TRBD1 is a possible D gene (6 bases). The sequencing here drew on peripheral blood mononuclear cells (PBMCs), taken at new diagnosis, from a patient treated with antithyroid drugs. The clonotype comes from a man aged 35-49 years with Graves disease. The CDR3 region has the DNA TGTGCCAGCAGAGCCGCCGGGACACTGAAGAACACTGAAGCTTTCTTT. It translates to CASRAAGTLKNTEAFF.